Listed below are T cell receptor beta chains from one sample, sequenced in a study of cytomegalovirus exposure and HLA in healthy donors. Data came from immunoSEQ multiplex PCR; TCRdb stores just in-frame clones and leaves some out. This sample has approximately 160,000 clones; roughly four fifths occur once, and the top ten carry under 5%. Sequencing was carried out using PBMCs. The receptors were sampled from a girl between 10 and 17 years old in good health and CMV-seropositive. CDR3s include the opening cysteine and the closing phenylalanine or tryptophan. The D gene is left open where the match is weak. Clone size is stated in some rows and not others, as once, few, many or a class when expanded.

abundance: few
v_gene: TRBV6-5
d_gene: NA
j_gene: TRBJ2-1
CDR3aa: CASSYWQTYNEQFF
CDR3nt: TGTGCCAGCAGTTACTGGCAAACATACAATGAGCAGTTCTTC

abundance: NA
v_gene: TRBV29-1
d_gene: TRBD1
j_gene: TRBJ1-2
CDR3aa: CSARPGQGSGYTF
CDR3nt: TGCAGCGCCCGACCGGGACAGGGGTCTGGCTACACCTTC

abundance: once
v_gene: TRBV9
d_gene: TRBD2
j_gene: TRBJ2-7
CDR3aa: CASSLFSGGLYEQYF
CDR3nt: TGTGCCAGCAGCCTCTTCAGCGGGGGACTCTACGAGCAGTACTTC

abundance: NA
v_gene: TRBV11-3
d_gene: NA
j_gene: TRBJ1-1
CDR3aa: CASQDIFTEAFF
CDR3nt: TGTGCCAGCCAGGACATTTTCACTGAAGCTTTCTTT

abundance: NA
v_gene: TRBV5-1
d_gene: NA
j_gene: TRBJ1-6
CDR3aa: CASSLAGDSSYNSPLHF
CDR3nt: TGCGCCAGCAGCTTGGCAGGGGATAGCTCCTATAATTCACCCCTCCACTTT

abundance: NA
v_gene: TRBV4-1
d_gene: NA
j_gene: TRBJ1-3
CDR3aa: CASSQPPLGRGYDGNTIYF
CDR3nt: TGCGCCAGCAGCCAACCTCCATTGGGGCGGGGATATGATGGAAACACCATATATTTT

abundance: NA
v_gene: TRBV27
d_gene: NA
j_gene: TRBJ2-7
CDR3aa: CASSPNRARGEQYF
CDR3nt: TGTGCCAGCAGTCCAAACAGGGCCCGAGGCGAGCAGTACTTC

abundance: NA
v_gene: TRBV5-5
d_gene: NA
j_gene: TRBJ1-1
CDR3aa: CASSTTVNTEAFF
CDR3nt: TGTGCCAGCAGCACGACAGTGAACACTGAAGCTTTCTTT

abundance: NA
v_gene: TRBV7-7
d_gene: NA
j_gene: TRBJ2-3
CDR3aa: CASSLAEGDTQYF
CDR3nt: TGTGCTAGCAGCTTAGCGGAGGGAGATACGCAGTATTTT

abundance: NA
v_gene: TRBV7-9
d_gene: NA
j_gene: TRBJ1-1
CDR3aa: CASSLIGVNTEAFF
CDR3nt: TGTGCCAGCAGCTTAATAGGGGTGAACACTGAAGCTTTCTTT

abundance: once
v_gene: TRBV7-8
d_gene: TRBD2
j_gene: TRBJ2-5
CDR3aa: CASSLVAPSGGLYQETQYF
CDR3nt: TGTGCCAGCAGCTTAGTCGCCCCTAGCGGGGGACTGTACCAAGAGACCCAGTACTTC

abundance: NA
v_gene: TRBV6-4
d_gene: NA
j_gene: TRBJ1-1
CDR3aa: CASSEAGEGGTEAFF
CDR3nt: TGTGCCAGCAGCGAAGCAGGGGAGGGGGGCACTGAAGCTTTCTTT

abundance: NA
v_gene: TRBV7-2
d_gene: TRBD2
j_gene: TRBJ2-7
CDR3aa: CASRMASGGTYEQYF
CDR3nt: TGTGCCAGCAGGATGGCTAGCGGGGGGACCTACGAGCAGTACTTC

abundance: NA
v_gene: TRBV2
d_gene: NA
j_gene: TRBJ2-1
CDR3aa: CASPGGTDEQFF
CDR3nt: TGTGCCAGCCCCGGAGGAACGGATGAGCAGTTCTTC

abundance: NA
v_gene: TRBV6-1
d_gene: TRBD2
j_gene: TRBJ2-1
CDR3aa: CASSEALAGADEQFF
CDR3nt: TGTGCCAGCAGTGAAGCCCTAGCGGGGGCCGATGAGCAGTTCTTC

abundance: NA
v_gene: TRBV19
d_gene: NA
j_gene: TRBJ1-4
CDR3aa: CASAKVTETNEKLFF
CDR3nt: TGTGCCAGTGCAAAGGTCACGGAGACTAATGAAAAACTGTTTTTT

abundance: NA
v_gene: TRBV19
d_gene: NA
j_gene: TRBJ2-6
CDR3aa: CASSIDLGSSGANVLTF
CDR3nt: TGTGCCAGTAGTATAGATCTTGGGAGCTCTGGGGCCAACGTCCTGACTTTC

abundance: few
v_gene: TRBV4-1
d_gene: TRBD1
j_gene: TRBJ1-5
CDR3aa: CASSQEGQGAYSNQPQHF
CDR3nt: TGCGCCAGCAGCCAAGAGGGACAGGGGGCATATAGCAATCAGCCCCAGCATTTT

abundance: NA
v_gene: TRBV13
d_gene: NA
j_gene: TRBJ1-1
CDR3aa: CASSPGQRNTEAFF
CDR3nt: TGTGCCAGCAGCCCTGGACAGCGAAACACTGAAGCTTTCTTT

abundance: NA
v_gene: TRBV6-5
d_gene: TRBD1
j_gene: TRBJ2-7
CDR3aa: CATGTGGTYEQYF
CDR3nt: TGTGCGACCGGGACAGGGGGGACCTACGAGCAGTACTTC

abundance: NA
v_gene: TRBV18
d_gene: TRBD2
j_gene: TRBJ2-7
CDR3aa: CASSKTSGGAVNEQYF
CDR3nt: TGTGCCAGCTCAAAAACTAGCGGGGGGGCCGTGAACGAGCAGTACTTC

abundance: NA
v_gene: TRBV6-5
d_gene: TRBD1
j_gene: TRBJ1-1
CDR3aa: CASSYWTGVAEAFF
CDR3nt: TGTGCCAGCAGTTACTGGACAGGAGTCGCTGAAGCTTTCTTT

abundance: NA
v_gene: TRBV6-5
d_gene: NA
j_gene: TRBJ1-1
CDR3aa: CASSPLRVNTEAFF
CDR3nt: TGTGCCAGCAGCCCCCTCCGGGTGAACACTGAAGCTTTCTTT

abundance: NA
v_gene: TRBV5-6
d_gene: NA
j_gene: TRBJ2-5
CDR3aa: CASSFDFPRGETQYF
CDR3nt: TGTGCCAGCAGCTTTGACTTTCCCCGAGGGGAGACCCAGTACTTC

abundance: NA
v_gene: TRBV5-1
d_gene: TRBD2
j_gene: TRBJ2-2
CDR3aa: CASSLRLAGGNTGELFF
CDR3nt: TGCGCCAGCAGCCTTAGACTAGCGGGGGGGAACACCGGGGAGCTGTTTTTT

abundance: once
v_gene: TRBV7-2
d_gene: NA
j_gene: TRBJ2-5
CDR3aa: CASSSPHAVAVKETQYF
CDR3nt: TGTGCCAGCAGCTCCCCCCATGCGGTAGCGGTTAAAGAGACCCAGTACTTC

abundance: NA
v_gene: TRBV18
d_gene: TRBD1
j_gene: TRBJ2-4
CDR3aa: CASSPPGQGEYIQYF
CDR3nt: TGTGCCAGCTCACCTCCGGGACAGGGGGAATACATTCAGTACTTC

abundance: once
v_gene: TRBV5-1
d_gene: TRBD2
j_gene: TRBJ2-1
CDR3aa: CASSSPLAGGEIYNEQFF
CDR3nt: TGCGCCAGCAGCTCGCCCTTAGCGGGGGGCGAGATATACAATGAGCAGTTCTTC

abundance: NA
v_gene: TRBV15
d_gene: NA
j_gene: TRBJ1-4
CDR3aa: CATSRVTATNEKLFF
CDR3nt: TGTGCCACCAGCAGAGTCACTGCAACTAATGAAAAACTGTTTTTT

abundance: few
v_gene: TRBV9
d_gene: NA
j_gene: TRBJ1-1
CDR3aa: CASSVGSGQNTEAFF
CDR3nt: TGTGCCAGCAGCGTAGGGTCAGGGCAGAACACTGAAGCTTTCTTT

abundance: NA
v_gene: TRBV6-5
d_gene: TRBD1
j_gene: TRBJ1-2
CDR3aa: CASSYSGQGNYGYTF
CDR3nt: TGTGCCAGCAGTTACTCCGGACAGGGGAACTATGGCTACACCTTC

abundance: NA
v_gene: TRBV10-3
d_gene: TRBD1
j_gene: TRBJ2-5
CDR3aa: CAVQGDQETQYF
CDR3nt: TGTGCCGTCCAGGGGGACCAAGAGACCCAGTACTTC

abundance: NA
v_gene: TRBV5-4
d_gene: NA
j_gene: TRBJ2-2
CDR3aa: CASSPKIGGDTGELFF
CDR3nt: TGTGCCAGCAGCCCCAAGATAGGGGGAGACACCGGGGAGCTGTTTTTT

abundance: once
v_gene: TRBV11-2
d_gene: NA
j_gene: TRBJ2-2
CDR3aa: CASSSLFSTGELFF
CDR3nt: TGTGCCAGCAGCTCCTTATTTAGCACCGGGGAGCTGTTTTTT

abundance: NA
v_gene: TRBV6-5
d_gene: NA
j_gene: TRBJ2-1
CDR3aa: CASSQRSSYNEQFF
CDR3nt: TGTGCCAGCAGTCAGAGGAGCTCCTACAATGAGCAGTTCTTC

abundance: NA
v_gene: TRBV2
d_gene: TRBD1
j_gene: TRBJ1-2
CDR3aa: CASWTGESTYGYTF
CDR3nt: TGTGCCAGCTGGACAGGGGAATCGACCTATGGCTACACCTTC

abundance: NA
v_gene: TRBV12-5
d_gene: TRBD2
j_gene: TRBJ2-1
CDR3aa: CASGLGSGGANEQFF
CDR3nt: TGTGCTAGTGGTTTGGGTAGCGGGGGGGCCAATGAGCAGTTCTTC

abundance: NA
v_gene: TRBV10-2
d_gene: NA
j_gene: TRBJ2-1
CDR3aa: CASSPSPTVYNEQFF
CDR3nt: TGCGCCAGCAGTCCTAGCCCGACCGTCTACAATGAGCAGTTCTTC

abundance: NA
v_gene: TRBV2
d_gene: TRBD1
j_gene: TRBJ1-2
CDR3aa: CASSESTNEWDRVGYTF
CDR3nt: TGTGCCAGCAGTGAATCCACAAACGAGTGGGACAGGGTCGGCTACACCTTC

abundance: once
v_gene: TRBV19
d_gene: NA
j_gene: TRBJ2-5
CDR3aa: CASRGWGEQETQYF
CDR3nt: TGTGCCAGTAGAGGGTGGGGCGAACAAGAGACCCAGTACTTC

abundance: NA
v_gene: TRBV11-2
d_gene: NA
j_gene: TRBJ2-7
CDR3aa: CASSLMIYEQYF
CDR3nt: TGTGCCAGCAGCTTAATGATCTACGAGCAGTACTTC

abundance: NA
v_gene: TRBV11-2
d_gene: TRBD1
j_gene: TRBJ2-7
CDR3aa: CASSTVISLRDRVSDEQYF
CDR3nt: TGTGCCAGCAGCACCGTTATTTCATTACGGGACAGGGTATCCGACGAGCAGTACTTC